A single sample is the source of the 17 T cell receptor beta chains below, sequenced in a study of control samples from healthy donors and cancer patients. Repertoires were generated with immunoSEQ multiplex PCR, while TCRdb's copy carries only in-frame clones and drops some. The sample gives 100,000 or so clones, 80% to 90% of which show up once; roughly 13% is in the top ten. The material sequenced was blood. Receptors were obtained from a woman between 45 and 65 years old in good health.

A few counts support this clone. The chain links TRBV3-1 (or the pseudogene TRBV3-2) to TRBJ2-5, with D possibly matching TRBD2 (5 bases). Germline assignment: CDR1 LGHDT and CDR2 YNNKEL (reference sequence). The V end was cut by 1 base, the J end by 3 bases, with 18 bases between. The CDR3 loop spans 17 amino acids. The CDR3: CASSQVPGGSDEETQYF. The CDR3 bases are TGTGCCAGCAGCCAAGTTCCAGGCGGTAGCGACGAAGAGACCCAGTACTTC.

This sequence joins TRBV25-1 and TRBJ1-1; D is unclear. Germline values: CDR1 MGHDK, CDR2 SYGVNS. The CDR3 has 12 amino acids. V lost 1 base to trimming and J lost 6 bases, with 6 bases between them. CDR3 nucleotide sequence: TGTGCCAGCAGTGAATTCGGCCCTGAAGCTTTCTTT. It encodes CASSEFGPEAFF. The full variable domain, in which reference TRBV25-1 and TRBJ1-1 provide the parts outside the CDR3, is EADIYQTPRYLVIGTGKKITLECSQTMGHDKMYWYQQDPGMELHLIHYSYGVNSTEKGDLSSESTVSRIRTEHFPLTLESARPSHTSQYLCASSEFGPEAFFGQGTRLTVV.

V and J are TRBV28 and TRBJ1-5; no definite D call. V lost 5 bases to trimming and J lost 0 bases, with 11 bases between them. Germline V CDR1 and CDR2: MDHEN, SYDVKM. The CDR3 covers 15 residues. The CDR3 DNA reads as TGTGCCAGCAGTCCGGACCGATATAGCAATCAGCCCCAGCATTTT. Amino acids: CASSPDRYSNQPQHF.

This clone occurred once. The chain carries TRBV7-6 and TRBJ1-1, with unresolved D. The CDR3 covers 12 residues. Germline values: CDR1 SGHVS, CDR2 FNYEAQ. Trimming removed 5 bases from V and 4 bases from J, with 8 bases in between. The DNA of the CDR3 is TGTGCCAGCAGCCAGATTGGCACTGAAGCTTTCTTT. This sequence encodes CASSQIGTEAFF. The full variable domain, rest sourced from reference TRBV7-6 and TRBJ1-1, is GAGVSQSPRYKVTKRGQDVALRCDPISGHVSLYWYRQALGQGPEFLTYFNYEAQQDKSGLPNDRFSAERPEGSISTLTIQRTEQRDSAMYRCASSQIGTEAFFGQGTRLTVV.

This rearrangement joins TRBV11-3 to TRBJ1-1; D may be TRBD1 (6 bases). CDR1 and CDR2 from the germline V gene are SGHNT and YENEEA. This CDR3 is 15 amino acids long. The V end lost 5 bases, the J end lost 5 bases, and 18 bases lay between the germline ends. The CDR3 DNA is TGTGCCAGCAGCCCAGGAGGGGGGCGCGGGACTGAAGCTTTCTTT. Amino acid sequence: CASSPGGGRGTEAFF.

This clone is labeled as medium-sized. The chain recombines TRBV21-1 with TRBJ2-7; the table assigns TRBD2, which was not confirmed against the DNA. TRBV21-1 is reported as a pseudogene. This CDR3 region has 8 residues. CDR3 DNA: TGCATGCGGGGGGAGCAGTACTTC. Encoded protein: CMRGEQYF.

This clone was seen repeatedly, ten times or more. J is TRBJ2-7 and V is TRBV5-6, with a weak D call TRBD1 (5 bases). Per germline, CDR1 SGHDT and CDR2 YYEEEE. CDR3 size: 13 residues. Trimming shortened V by 4 bases and J by 3 bases, and 11 bases separated the two germline ends. The CDR3 sequence: CASSPPRDYEQYF. The DNA of the CDR3 is TGTGCCAGCAGCCCCCCCAGGGACTACGAGCAGTACTTC.

V gene TRBV6-1 combines with J gene TRBJ1-3, with D perhaps matching TRBD1 (5 bases). There are 16 residues in the CDR3. Germline lookup yields CDR1 MNHNS and CDR2 SASEGT. V dropped 4 bases and J dropped 1 base, with 14 bases sitting between them. DNA of the CDR3: TGTGCCAGCAGTGTTGAGGGGCTTGTTTCTGGAAACACCATATATTTT. Its protein product is CASSVEGLVSGNTIYF.

Note on this clone: The junction departs from germline at one end; a sequencing error may be responsible. V usage is TRBV7-7 and J usage is TRBJ2-5; 11 nucleotides match TRBD2. Germline V gene sequence: CDR1 SSHAT, CDR2 FNYEAQ (reference sequence). CDR3 length: 15 residues. This CDR3 is CASSRLAGGQETQYF. Written as DNA, the CDR3 is TGTGCTAGCAGCCGGCTAGCGGGGGGCCAAGAGACCCAGTACTTC.

The chain recombines TRBV6-1 with TRBJ2-5; D possibly matches TRBD1 or TRBD2 (6 bases each). The CDR3 is 16 residues long. V lost 1 base and J lost 0, with 12 bases in between. Per the germline V gene, CDR1 is MNHNS and CDR2 is SASEGT. CDR3: CASSEDIGGNQETQYF. In DNA form, the CDR3 reads TGTGCCAGCAGTGAAGATATAGGGGGGAACCAAGAGACCCAGTACTTC.

V usage is TRBV6-4 and J usage is TRBJ2-2; D not resolved. CDR3 length: 11 residues. Trimming removed 8 bases at V and 6 bases at J, with 7 bases between. Germline loops: CDR1 MRHNA, CDR2 SNTAGT. The CDR3 DNA is TGTGCCAGCGGGGTTCCCGGGGAGCTGTTTTTT. Protein product: CASGVPGELFF.

This rearrangement joins TRBV5-1 to TRBJ1-4; TRBD1 agrees at 10 bases. CDR1 is SGHRS and CDR2 is YFSETQ in the germline V gene. J was trimmed by 8 bases and V by 4 bases; bases with no gene match: 5. This CDR3 is 14 amino acids long. The CDR3 coding sequence is TGCGCCAGCAGCACCCGGACAGGGGGGGAAAAACTGTTTTTT. It yields the protein CASSTRTGGEKLFF. The entire variable domain, with the rest obtained from reference TRBV5-1 and TRBJ1-4, is as follows: KAGVTQTPRYLIKTRGQQVTLSCSPISGHRSVSWYQQTPGQGLQFLFEYFSETQRNKGNFPGRFSGRQFSNSRSEMNVSTLELGDSALYLCASSTRTGGEKLFFGSGTQLSVL.

The V gene is TRBV15, the J gene TRBJ2-1, with 10 nucleotides matching TRBD1. Trimming cost V 10 bases and J 3 bases; bases outside gene matches: 9. Germline CDR1 is LNHNV and CDR2 is YYDKDF (reference sequence). The CDR3 has 15 amino acids. CDR3 sequence (DNA): TGTGCCATCCCAACCGGGACAGGGGTCTACAATGAGCAGTTCTTC. It codes for CAIPTGTGVYNEQFF. Complete variable domain (other parts from reference TRBV15 and TRBJ2-1): DAMVIQNPRYQVTQFGKPVTLSCSQTLNHNVMYWYQQKSSQAPKLLFHYYDKDFNNEADTPDNFQSRRPNTSFCFLDIRSPGLGDTAMYLCAIPTGTGVYNEQFFGPGTRLTVL.

This chain links TRBV11-2 with TRBJ1-1; TRBD1 agrees at 9 bases. CDR1 SGHAT and CDR2 FQNNGV come from the germline V gene. V was pared by 1 base and J by 7 bases, with 7 bases of the junction left unmatched. This CDR3 has 15 residues. CDR3 sequence (DNA): TGTGCCAGCAGCTTAGGGGGACAGGGATATGGTGAAGCTTTCTTT. It codes for CASSLGGQGYGEAFF.

The rearrangement links TRBV6-2 or TRBV6-3 to TRBJ1-5, with a tentative D call TRBD1 (6 bases). Germline V gives CDR1 MNHEY, CDR2 SVGEGT. V gave up 2 bases and J gave up 1 base, with 18 bases separating them. The CDR3 has 18 amino acids. CDR3 sequence reads: CASSYHLGGAESNQPQHF. DNA of the CDR3: TGTGCCAGCAGTTACCACTTGGGGGGGGCGGAAAGCAATCAGCCCCAGCATTTT.

The chain carries TRBV18 and TRBJ1-3, with a weak D call TRBD1 (5 bases). The ends were cut back, 4 bases at V and 2 bases at J, with 24 bases in the middle. The CDR3 runs to 19 residues. Germline CDR1 and CDR2: KGHSH and LQKENI. The CDR3 protein is CASSHLGVRQGGAGNTIYF. DNA of the CDR3: TGTGCCAGCTCACACCTGGGCGTAAGGCAGGGAGGCGCTGGAAACACCATATATTTT.

The chain combines TRBV27 with TRBJ1-5, with D possibly TRBD1 on 5 matching bases. Germline V lookup: CDR1 MNHEY, CDR2 SMNVEV (reference sequence). The CDR3 loop spans 14 amino acids. V was trimmed by 3 bases and J by 6 bases, leaving 12 bases between them. CDR3 loop: CASSFSGIGQPQHF. The CDR3 DNA follows: TGTGCCAGCAGTTTCTCAGGGATAGGTCAGCCCCAGCATTTT.